This T cell receptor beta chain is drawn from a study of blood T cell repertoires in COVID-19. CDR3 length: 15 residues. V lost 4 bases to trimming and J lost 4 bases, with 16 bases between them. Germline-derived CDR1 and CDR2 are LGHNA and YSLEER. Only in-frame clones appear in the TCRdb table, and some are missing; sequencing was by immunoSEQ multiplex PCR. This repertoire shows approximately 80,000 clones, roughly 88% found once; its top ten account for just over 3%. The sample comprised peripheral blood. The V gene is TRBV4-3, the J gene TRBJ1-2, with D maybe TRBD1 (6 bases). This sequence originates from a woman older than 75 with COVID-19, enrolled during active disease. The chain's CDR3 is CASSPTGQLPYGYTF. The CDR3 nucleotides are TGCGCCAGCAGCCCCACCGGACAGCTCCCCTATGGCTACACCTTC.